This TCR beta chain was documented in a study of blood T cell repertoires in COVID-19. V lost 7 bases and J lost 3; bases outside the gene matches: 14. The germline V gene has CDR1 LNHDA and CDR2 SQIVND (reference sequence). This CDR3 has 17 amino acids. The table came from immunoSEQ multiplex PCR; TCRdb's copy has only in-frame clones and leaves some out. The table lists roughly 460,000 clones, approximately 90% of them singletons. The specimen was peripheral blood. This chain uses TRBV19 with TRBJ2-2, with 7 bases aligning to TRBD2. The receptor comes from a man between 18 and 35 years old with COVID-19, enrolled during active disease. The CDR3 sequence: CASTAFPGGGDTGELFF. CDR3 bases: TGTGCCAGTACCGCATTCCCGGGGGGAGGGGACACCGGGGAGCTGTTTTTT.